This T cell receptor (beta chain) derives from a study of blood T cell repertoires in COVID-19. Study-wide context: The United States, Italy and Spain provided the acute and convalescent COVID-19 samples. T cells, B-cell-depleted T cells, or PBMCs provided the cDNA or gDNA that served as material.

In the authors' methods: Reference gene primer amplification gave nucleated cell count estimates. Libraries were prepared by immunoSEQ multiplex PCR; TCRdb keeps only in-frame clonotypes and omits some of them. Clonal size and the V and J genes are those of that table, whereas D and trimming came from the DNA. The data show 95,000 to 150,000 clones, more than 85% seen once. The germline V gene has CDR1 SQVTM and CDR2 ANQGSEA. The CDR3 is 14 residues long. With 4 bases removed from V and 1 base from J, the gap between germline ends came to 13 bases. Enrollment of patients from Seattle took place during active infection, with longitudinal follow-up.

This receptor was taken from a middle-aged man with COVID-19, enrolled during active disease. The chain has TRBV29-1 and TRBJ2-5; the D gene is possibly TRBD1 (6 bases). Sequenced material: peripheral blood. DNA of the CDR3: TGCAGCGTTGTCCGGGACACGGGCCAAGAGACCCAGTACTTC. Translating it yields CSVVRDTGQETQYF.